Below are 10 T cell receptor beta chains sequenced from a single sample in a study of T cell repertoires in cytomegalovirus infection. TCRdb recomputed calls from the reads with MiXCR, one row per CDR3 protein. The table shows around 74,000 distinct CDR3 sequences, with more than 3.5% occurring only once. Sequences were obtained from PBMCs. The source is a human donor in good health (CMV status not recorded). Some clones in this sample may be carry-over from other donors' samples.

This clonotype was counted ten times or more. The rearrangement uses TRBV28 and TRBJ2-5; TRBD1 agrees at 7 bases. Trimming took 6 bases from V and 2 from J; bases not matched to a gene: 12. The length of the CDR3 is 16 residues. Germline CDR1 reads MDHEN; CDR2 reads SYDVKM. This CDR3 reads CASSYLPGQAQETQYF. Here the CDR3 DNA reads TGTGCCAGCAGCTATCTCCCCGGACAGGCACAAGAGACCCAGTACTTC.

This clonotype has a count of ten or more. V usage is TRBV6-1 and J usage is TRBJ2-3; 7 bases align to TRBD1. Trimming cost V 6 bases and J 14 bases; bases outside gene matches: 8. The CDR3 covers 11 residues. Germline V gives CDR1 MNHNS, CDR2 SASEGT. CDR3 region: CASSPRDSMYF. For the CDR3, the DNA is TGTGCCAGCAGCCCCCGGGACAGCATGTATTTT.

This clonotype was detected ten times or more. The CDR3 protein is CASSQDPNRGGSGNTIYF. Written as DNA, the CDR3 is TGCGCCAGCAGCCAAGACCCCAACAGGGGGGGCTCTGGAAACACCATATATTTT. V usage is TRBV4-1 and J usage is TRBJ1-3, with TRBD1 matching 8 bases. There are 18 residues in the CDR3. CDR1 is MGHRA, CDR2 YSYEKL, per germline. Germline trimming cut 0 bases from V and 0 bases from J; bases unmatched to any gene: 7.

This clonotype appeared many times. This sequence joins TRBV6-8 and TRBJ2-1; TRBD2 is a possible D gene (6 bases). V was cut by 6 bases and J by 2 bases, with 14 bases left in between. The CDR3 spans 15 residues. The germline V gene has CDR1 MNHGY and CDR2 SAAAGT. The CDR3 sequence: CASRESGEAYNEQFF. CDR3 in DNA: TGTGCCAGCAGGGAATCGGGGGAGGCCTACAATGAGCAGTTCTTC.

This clonotype was seen at least ten times. This chain connects TRBV20-1 to TRBJ1-1, with D uncertain. The V end lost 3 bases, the J end lost 2 bases, and 13 bases lay between the germline ends. CDR1 and CDR2 from the germline V gene are DFQATT and SNEGSKA (reference sequence). This CDR3 comprises 14 residues. The CDR3 DNA sequence: TGCAGTGCTAGTTTCCAGGCAACAAACACTGAAGCTTTCTTT. Protein sequence: CSASFQATNTEAFF.

This clonotype was detected ten times or more. The V and J genes are TRBV7-6 and TRBJ2-1; 11 bases align to TRBD2. After removal of 5 bases from V and 4 bases from J, the junction contained 4 bases not matched to a gene. The CDR3 length is 15 residues. CDR1 is SGHVS, CDR2 FNYEAQ, per germline. CDR3 DNA sequence: TGTGCCAGCAGCACGGGACTAGCGGATTACAATGAGCAGTTCTTC. Residues: CASSTGLADYNEQFF.

This clonotype was observed a few times. This clone may be a read error of a much larger clone one base away. The rearrangement joins TRBV3-1 to TRBJ1-1; 11 nucleotides agree with TRBD1. Germline CDR1 is LGHDT and CDR2 is YNNKEL (reference sequence). V lost 3 bases, J lost 4 bases, and 10 bases stayed unmatched. The CDR3 runs 17 residues. The CDR3 is CASSHSDRGREVTEAFF. CDR3 nucleotide sequence: TGTGCCAGCAGCCATTCGGACAGGGGGCGAGAAGTCACTGAAGCTTTCTTT.

This clonotype was seen ten or more times. The rearrangement links TRBV4-3 to TRBJ1-1; D gene ambiguous. V was shortened by 1 base and J by 0 bases, with 12 bases between the two germline ends. The CDR3 is 16 residues long. CDR1 is LGHNA, CDR2 YSLEER, per germline. The CDR3 is CASSQGLQDLNTEAFF. The CDR3 DNA is TGCGCCAGCAGCCAAGGACTCCAGGACTTGAACACTGAAGCTTTCTTT.

There are many counts of this clonotype. V gene TRBV20-1 combines with J gene TRBJ1-5; D perhaps matches TRBD1 (5 bases). This CDR3 contains 14 residues. The V gene lost 6 bases and the J gene lost 0 bases, with 12 bases spanning the gap. The germline V gene has CDR1 DFQATT and CDR2 SNEGSKA (reference sequence). The CDR3 is CSAWQGDSNQPQHF. The CDR3 DNA sequence: TGCAGTGCCTGGCAGGGTGATAGCAATCAGCCCCAGCATTTT.

This clonotype appeared many times. This chain links TRBV28 with TRBJ1-2; no clear D. Germline V gene lookup returns CDR1 MDHEN and CDR2 SYDVKM. Between the trimmed V and J ends, which lost 8 bases and 6 bases, there was a span of 13 bases. The CDR3 has 12 amino acids. CDR3 residues: CASVDTHDGYTF. The CDR3 nucleotides are TGTGCCAGCGTAGACACTCACGATGGCTACACCTTC.